One sample yielded the 23 T cell receptor beta chains listed below, sequenced in a study of T cells in Graves' hyperthyroidism and ophthalmopathy. RNA transcripts yielded amplified TCR beta CDR3 regions. With the HTBI primer set, the TCR CDR3 went through a first round of RT-PCR. TCRdb re-analysed the multiplex PCR reads in MiXCR, keeping a single row per CDR3 protein. The table includes 540,000 or so distinct CDR3 sequences, about 45% detected once. Material for sequencing was peripheral blood or thyroid tissue (not recorded which). These receptors were obtained from an adult woman with Graves' disease, either hyperthyroidism or ophthalmopathy (not recorded which).

In the case of this clonotype: This may be a read error: a much more frequent sequence differs by one nucleotide. The chain is built from TRBV7-9 and TRBJ2-7, with 11 bases that match TRBD2. Germline V gene sequence: CDR1 SEHNR, CDR2 FQNEAQ (reference sequence). The CDR3 is made up of 16 amino acids. Here the CDR3 reads CASSLGTSGSVYERYF. As DNA, the CDR3 is TGTGCCAGCAGCTTAGGAACTAGCGGGAGTGTCTACGAGCGGTACTTC.

This rearrangement joins TRBV20-1 to TRBJ2-7, with D uncertain. Germline loops: CDR1 DFQATT, CDR2 SNEGSKA (reference sequence). Trimming left V 4 bases short and J 2 bases short, with 9 bases between. This CDR3 is 12 amino acids long. The CDR3 region has the DNA TGCAGTGCTACTCAGGTAACCTACGAGCAGTACTTC. This translates into CSATQVTYEQYF.

This clonotype appeared many times. The V call is TRBV10-3, the J call TRBJ1-1; perhaps TRBD1 as D (5 bases). V lost 6 bases and J lost 0, with 17 bases in between. CDR1 and CDR2 from the germline V gene are ENHRY and SYGVKD. The CDR3 contains 16 residues. The CDR3 nucleotides are TGTGCCATCAGCGCGAACGGGTGGGGGATGAACACTGAAGCTTTCTTT. Translation gives CAISANGWGMNTEAFF.

At least ten counts were recorded for this clonotype. The chain recombines TRBV7-9 with TRBJ1-3; D gene ambiguous. Germline CDR1 is SEHNR and CDR2 is FQNEAQ (reference sequence). There are 13 residues in the CDR3. The V and J ends lost 2 bases and 4 bases respectively, with 6 bases between them. The CDR3 DNA is TGTGCCAGCAGCTTATTGCGAGGAAACACCATATATTTT. Translation: CASSLLRGNTIYF.

This chain uses TRBV7-4 with TRBJ1-5, with D tentatively TRBD1 (5 bases). There are 15 residues in the CDR3. Germline V lookup: CDR1 SGHVT, CDR2 SQSDAQ. Trimming removed 5 bases at V and 4 bases at J, with 15 bases between. CDR3 DNA sequence: TGTGCCAGCAGCACCGAACAGGAAAGGAATCAGCCCCAGCATTTT. Its protein is CASSTEQERNQPQHF.

This rearrangement joins TRBV28 to TRBJ2-2; D remains unclear. The CDR3 is made up of 14 amino acids. V was clipped by 3 bases and J by 1 base, with 6 bases between them. Germline loops: CDR1 MDHEN, CDR2 SYDVKM. The CDR3 here is CASSLNQNTGELFF. The CDR3 DNA reads TGTGCCAGCAGTTTGAATCAGAACACCGGGGAGCTGTTTTTT.

The CDR3 loop is CAIRLTEPNYGYTF. For the CDR3, the DNA is TGTGCCATCAGGCTGACAGAACCTAACTATGGCTACACCTTC. This chain links TRBV10-3 with TRBJ1-2; TRBD1 is a possible D gene (5 bases). There are 14 residues in the CDR3. Germline CDR1 is ENHRY and CDR2 is SYGVKD. Between the trimmed V and J ends, which lost 6 bases and 0 bases, there was a span of 11 bases.

V and J are TRBV15 and TRBJ2-2; D remains unclear. CDR3 length: 13 residues. CDR1 is LNHNV, CDR2 YYDKDF, per germline (reference sequence). Trimming removed 3 bases from V and 6 bases from J, with 8 bases in between. The CDR3 nucleotides are TGTGCCACCAGCAGGGTTCATGCCGGGGAGCTGTTTTTT. Protein: CATSRVHAGELFF.

There are many counts of this clonotype. The V call is TRBV19, the J call TRBJ1-5; D is unresolved. Germline lookup yields CDR1 LNHDA and CDR2 SQIVND (reference sequence). Trimming removed 5 bases from V and 0 bases from J, with 20 bases in between. The CDR3 is 18 amino acids. DNA of the CDR3: TGTGCCAGTAGTTCCCCGCCAGCCGTGCTTGATAGCAATCAGCCCCAGCATTTT. Translation: CASSSPPAVLDSNQPQHF.

This clonotype was counted many times. V usage is TRBV7-9 and J usage is TRBJ2-5; possible D gene TRBD2, 5 bases. Trimming shortened V by 5 bases and J by 4 bases, and 8 bases separated the two germline ends. The CDR3 contains 12 residues. The germline CDR1 and CDR2 sequences are SEHNR and FQNEAQ (reference sequence). In DNA form, the CDR3 reads TGTGCCAGCAGCAGAGAGGGAGAGACCCAGTACTTC. The encoded protein is CASSREGETQYF.

This clonotype came up a few times. The chain has TRBV2 and TRBJ2-5; D gene ambiguous. The CDR3 covers 13 residues. In germline, CDR1 is SNHLY, CDR2 FYNNEI. Between the trimmed V and J ends, which lost 5 bases and 5 bases, there was a span of 12 bases. In nucleotides, the CDR3 is TGTGCCAGCAGTATCAAACCGCGGGAGACCCAGTACTTC. It translates to CASSIKPRETQYF.

On this clonotype itself: One base away lies a much larger clone, so this may be a sequencing read error. The chain employs TRBV11-2 and TRBJ1-4; 7 nucleotides match TRBD1. This CDR3 spans 15 amino acids. Germline V gene data show CDR1 as SGHAT and CDR2 as FQNNGV. CDR3 protein: CVSSLRQGSNEKLFF. In nucleotides, the CDR3 is TGTGTCAGCAGCCTGAGACAGGGCTCCAATGAAAAACTGTTTTTT.

Remarks on this clonotype: A read error may explain this, as a much larger clone is one base away. The chain joins TRBV20-1 to TRBJ1-1; D ambiguous. Trimming cost V 0 bases and J 7 bases, with 18 bases left between them. The CDR3 runs 15 residues. The germline gives CDR1 DFQATT, CDR2 SNEGSKA (reference sequence). The CDR3 coding sequence is TGCAGTGCTAGAGATTTGAGCAGGAGTTCCATTGAAGCTTTCTTT. Encoded protein: CSARDLSRSSIEAFF.

This clonotype was detected only once. The genes are TRBV20-1 and TRBJ1-5, with TRBD1 matching over 9 bases. The CDR3 covers 13 residues. V lost 6 bases and J lost 5; bases outside the gene matches: 5. Germline-derived CDR1 and CDR2 are DFQATT and SNEGSKA (reference sequence). The CDR3, as DNA: TGCAGTGCGCGACAGGGGGTGGATCAGCCCCAGCATTTT. Translated: CSARQGVDQPQHF.

This clonotype was counted many times. The rearrangement uses TRBV27 and TRBJ1-3; D is possibly TRBD1 (5 bases). Germline-derived CDR1 and CDR2 are MNHEY and SMNVEV (reference sequence). CDR3 length equals 13 residues. V was trimmed by 4 bases and J by 4 bases, leaving 8 bases between them. The DNA for the CDR3 is TGTGCCAGCAGTTCAGGGATCGGAAACACCATATATTTT. Translating gives CASSSGIGNTIYF.

This clonotype was counted at least ten times. The junction departs from the called germline gene at one end, perhaps through a read error. The J gene is TRBJ2-7, the V gene TRBV7-9, with D possibly matching TRBD2 (6 bases). CDR3 size: 12 residues. From germline, CDR1 is SEHNR and CDR2 FQNEAQ (reference sequence). CDR3 nucleotides: TGTGCTAGCAGCTTGCCCGGGGGCGAGCAGTACTTC. Protein: CASSLPGGEQYF.

This clonotype showed up many times. The V call is TRBV19, the J call TRBJ1-5; 7 bases are a match to TRBD1. This CDR3 contains 12 residues. With V trimmed by 6 bases and J by 8 bases, 4 bases remained unmatched. Germline V gene lookup returns CDR1 LNHDA and CDR2 SQIVND (reference sequence). The CDR3 spells CASRPQGKPQHF. The CDR3 nucleotides are TGTGCCAGTAGACCACAGGGGAAGCCCCAGCATTTT.

This clonotype occurred many times. This chain connects TRBV11-3 to TRBJ1-3; tentative D call: TRBD1 (6 bases). The ends were cut back, 5 bases at V and 0 bases at J, with 20 bases in the middle. The CDR3 is 18 amino acids. In germline, CDR1 is SGHNT, CDR2 YENEEA. In nucleotides, the CDR3 is TGTGCCAGCAGCAAAATAGGACAGTGCTATCTCTCTGGAAACACCATATATTTT. Translation gives CASSKIGQCYLSGNTIYF.

The gene calls are TRBV20-1 and TRBJ1-1; D call uncertain. Trimming removed 3 bases from V and 4 bases from J, with 12 bases in between. CDR3 size: 13 residues. The germline CDR1 and CDR2 sequences are DFQATT and SNEGSKA (reference sequence). CDR3 protein: CSASGGVVTEAFF. The CDR3 coding sequence is TGCAGTGCTAGTGGTGGGGTTGTCACTGAAGCTTTCTTT.

CDR3 DNA: TGTGCCAGCAGTGAATCGGTGGGGTACGAGCAGTACTTC. It codes for CASSESVGYEQYF. The gene calls are TRBV2 and TRBJ2-7; no definite D call. V shed 2 bases and J shed 4 bases, with 9 bases lying between them. CDR1 is SNHLY, CDR2 FYNNEI, per germline. The CDR3 has 13 amino acids. Drawing the rest from reference TRBV2 and TRBJ2-7, the complete variable domain is EPEVTQTPSHQVTQMGQEVILRCVPISNHLYFYWYRQILGQKVEFLVSFYNNEISEKSEIFDDQFSVERPDGSNFTLKIRSTKLEDSAMYFCASSESVGYEQYFGPGTRLTVT.

This clonotype has a count of ten or more. The chain joins TRBV20-1 to TRBJ2-7, with 8 bases lining up with TRBD2. The ends lost 1 base at V and 3 bases at J; junction bases unmatched: 8. There are 15 residues in the CDR3. Germline V lookup: CDR1 DFQATT, CDR2 SNEGSKA (reference sequence). CDR3 sequence: CSARGAGTRLYEQYF. The CDR3 DNA sequence: TGCAGTGCTAGAGGGGCCGGGACTAGACTCTACGAGCAGTACTTC.

The chain combines TRBV13 with TRBJ2-7; 8 bases match TRBD2. Germline-derived CDR1 and CDR2 are PRHDT and FYEKMQ (reference sequence). V lost 3 bases, J lost 2 bases, and 6 bases stayed unmatched. The CDR3 totals 15 residues. The CDR3 sequence is CASSFKRGITYEQYF. The CDR3 nucleotides read TGTGCCAGCAGCTTCAAGCGGGGGATTACCTACGAGCAGTACTTC. Drawing the rest from reference TRBV13 and TRBJ2-7, the complete variable domain is AAGVIQSPRHLIKEKRETATLKCYPIPRHDTVYWYQQGPGQDPQFLISFYEKMQSDKGSIPDRFSAQQFSDYHSELNMSSLELGDSALYFCASSFKRGITYEQYFGPGTRLTVT.

The chain combines TRBV15 with TRBJ1-4, with D possibly being TRBD1 (5 bases). The germline V gene encodes CDR1 LNHNV and CDR2 YYDKDF (reference sequence). The V and J ends lost 1 base and 8 bases respectively, with 14 bases between them. CDR3 length: 15 amino acids. CDR3 amino acids: CATSRVRGGGEKLFF. The CDR3 DNA reads as TGTGCCACCAGCAGAGTACGTGGGGGTGGGGAAAAACTGTTTTTT.